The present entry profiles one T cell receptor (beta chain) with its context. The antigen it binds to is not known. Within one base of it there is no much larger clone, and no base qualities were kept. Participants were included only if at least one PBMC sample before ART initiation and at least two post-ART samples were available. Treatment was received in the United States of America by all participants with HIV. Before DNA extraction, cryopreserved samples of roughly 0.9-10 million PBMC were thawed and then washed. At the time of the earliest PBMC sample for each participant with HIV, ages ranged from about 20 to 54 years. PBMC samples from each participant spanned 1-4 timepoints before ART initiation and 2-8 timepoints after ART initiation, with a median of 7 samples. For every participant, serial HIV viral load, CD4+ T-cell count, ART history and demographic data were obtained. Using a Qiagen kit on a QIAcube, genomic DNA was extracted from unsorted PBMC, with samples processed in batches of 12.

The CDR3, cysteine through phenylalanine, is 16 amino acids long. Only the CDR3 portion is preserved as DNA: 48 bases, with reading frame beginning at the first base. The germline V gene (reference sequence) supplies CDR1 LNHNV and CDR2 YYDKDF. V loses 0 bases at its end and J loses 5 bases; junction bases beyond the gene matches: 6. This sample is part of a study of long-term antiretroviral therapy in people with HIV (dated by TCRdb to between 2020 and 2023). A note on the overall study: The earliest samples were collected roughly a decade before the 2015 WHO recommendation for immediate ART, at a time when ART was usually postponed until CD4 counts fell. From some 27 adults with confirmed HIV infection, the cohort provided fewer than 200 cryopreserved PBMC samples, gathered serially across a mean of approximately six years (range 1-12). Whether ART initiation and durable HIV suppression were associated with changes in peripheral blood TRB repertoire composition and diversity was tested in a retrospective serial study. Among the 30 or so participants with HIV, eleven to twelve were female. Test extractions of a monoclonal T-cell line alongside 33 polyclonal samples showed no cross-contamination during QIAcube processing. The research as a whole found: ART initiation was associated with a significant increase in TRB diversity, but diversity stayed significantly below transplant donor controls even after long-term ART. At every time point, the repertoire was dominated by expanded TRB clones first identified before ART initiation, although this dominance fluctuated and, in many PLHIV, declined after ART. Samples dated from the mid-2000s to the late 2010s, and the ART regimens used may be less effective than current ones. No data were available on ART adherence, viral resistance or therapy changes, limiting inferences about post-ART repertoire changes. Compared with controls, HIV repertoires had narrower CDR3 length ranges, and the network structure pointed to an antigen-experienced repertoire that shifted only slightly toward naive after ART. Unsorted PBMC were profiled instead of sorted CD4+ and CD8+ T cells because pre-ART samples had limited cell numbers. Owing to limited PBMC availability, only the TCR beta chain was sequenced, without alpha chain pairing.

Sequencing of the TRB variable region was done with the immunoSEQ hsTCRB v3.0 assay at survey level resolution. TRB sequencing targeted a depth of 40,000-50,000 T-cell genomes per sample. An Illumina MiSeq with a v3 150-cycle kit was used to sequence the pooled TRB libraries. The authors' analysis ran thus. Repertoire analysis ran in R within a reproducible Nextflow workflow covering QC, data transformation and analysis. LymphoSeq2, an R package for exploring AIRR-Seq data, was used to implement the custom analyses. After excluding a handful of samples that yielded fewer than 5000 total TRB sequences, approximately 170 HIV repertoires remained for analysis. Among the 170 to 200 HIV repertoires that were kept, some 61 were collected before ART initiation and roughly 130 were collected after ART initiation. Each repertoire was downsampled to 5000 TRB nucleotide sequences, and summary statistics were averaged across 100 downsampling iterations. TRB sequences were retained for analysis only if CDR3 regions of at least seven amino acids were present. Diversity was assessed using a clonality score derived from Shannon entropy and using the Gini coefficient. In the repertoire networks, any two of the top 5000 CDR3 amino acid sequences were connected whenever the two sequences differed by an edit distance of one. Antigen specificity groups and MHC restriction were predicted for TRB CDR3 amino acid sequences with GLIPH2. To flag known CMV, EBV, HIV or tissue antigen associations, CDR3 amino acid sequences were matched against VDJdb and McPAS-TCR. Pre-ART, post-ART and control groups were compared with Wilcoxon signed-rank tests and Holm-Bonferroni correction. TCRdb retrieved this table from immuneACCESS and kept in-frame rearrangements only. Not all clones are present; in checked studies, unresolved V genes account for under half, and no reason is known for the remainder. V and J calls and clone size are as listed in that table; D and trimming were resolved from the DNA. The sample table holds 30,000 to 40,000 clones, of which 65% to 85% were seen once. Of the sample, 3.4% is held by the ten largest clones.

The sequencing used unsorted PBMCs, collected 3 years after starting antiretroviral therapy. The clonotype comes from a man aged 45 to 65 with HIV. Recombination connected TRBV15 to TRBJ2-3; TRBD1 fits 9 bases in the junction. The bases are TGTGCCACCAGCAGAGATCGGGGACAGGGAAGAGATACGCAGTATTTT. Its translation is CATSRDRGQGRDTQYF.